A single sample gave rise to the 13 T cell receptor beta chains below, sequenced in a study of control samples from healthy donors and cancer patients. TCRdb keeps only in-frame clones here, not all; method: immunoSEQ multiplex PCR. The table shows roughly 69,000 clones, with under 85% occurring only once. Sequencing input: blood. All receptors come from a man in his sixties in good health.

This chain joins TRBV11-2 and TRBJ2-2; D is perhaps TRBD1 or TRBD2 (5 bases each). V lost 2 bases and J 4 bases, leaving 11 bases between the germline ends. Germline CDR1 SGHAT, CDR2 FQNNGV. The CDR3 spans 15 residues. This CDR3 is CASSLRGDPTGELFF. CDR3 DNA sequence: TGTGCCAGCAGCTTACGAGGGGACCCCACCGGGGAGCTGTTTTTT.

The CDR3, as DNA: TGTGCCAGCAGCTTGTACAACGGACTTACGTACAATGAGCAGTTCTTC. Translating gives CASSLYNGLTYNEQFF. V and J are TRBV7-2 and TRBJ2-1; D possibly corresponds to TRBD2 (5 bases). The CDR3 is 16 amino acids. Trimming stripped 3 bases from V and 4 bases from J, with 16 bases between. Germline V gene data show CDR1 as SGHTA and CDR2 as FQGNSA.

This clone was seen only once. The chain links TRBV4-3 to TRBJ2-1; weak D call: TRBD2 (5 bases). CDR3 length: 15 amino acids. The germline gives CDR1 LGHNA, CDR2 YSLEER. V dropped 4 bases and J dropped 6 bases, with 16 bases sitting between them. The CDR3 protein is CASSRDLTRVNEQFF. For the CDR3, the DNA is TGCGCCAGCAGCCGAGATTTAACTAGGGTCAATGAGCAGTTCTTC.

This clone appeared a few times. The V gene is TRBV9, the J gene TRBJ1-5; the D is unclear. This CDR3 is built from 13 residues. V was cut by 4 bases and J by 0 bases, with 5 bases left in between. From germline, CDR1 is SGDLS and CDR2 YYNGEE. CDR3 DNA sequence: TGTGCCAGCAGCCCCGGTAGCAATCAGCCCCAGCATTTT. It yields the protein CASSPGSNQPQHF. The variable domain in full, with the rest retrieved from reference TRBV9 and TRBJ1-5, is DSGVTQTPKHLITATGQRVTLRCSPRSGDLSVYWYQQSLDQGLQFLIQYYNGEERAKGNILERFSAQQFPDLHSELNLSSLELGDSALYFCASSPGSNQPQHFGDGTRLSIL.

For this clone: One junction end disagrees with the germline gene, perhaps due to a read error. The chain links TRBV4-1 to TRBJ2-3; the match to TRBD2 covers 7 bases. The CDR3 has 15 amino acids. CDR1 is MGHRA, CDR2 YSYEKL, per germline. Here the CDR3 reads CASSLWEGGRDMQYF. As DNA, the CDR3 is TGCGCCAGCAGCCTGTGGGAGGGCGGGAGAGATATGCAGTATTTT.

The chain recombines TRBV6-2 or TRBV6-3 with TRBJ1-2, with a tentative D call TRBD1 (5 bases). Germline lookup yields CDR1 MNHEY and CDR2 SVGEGT. The ends were cut back, 4 bases at V and 8 bases at J, with 11 bases in the middle. This CDR3 region has 12 residues. CDR3 sequence reads: CASSSRGRGYTF. The DNA for the CDR3 is TGTGCCAGCAGTTCGAGGGGAAGGGGCTACACCTTC.

V and J are TRBV7-3 and TRBJ2-1, with 11 bases that match TRBD1. The V gene end was trimmed by 3 bases and the J gene end by 9 bases; junction bases not matched to a gene: 13. Germline loops: CDR1 SGHTA, CDR2 FQGTGA. This CDR3 region has 17 residues. CDR3 sequence (DNA): TGTGCCAGCAGCTTGATTCCCGTCGGACAGGGGGCCGGTGAGCAGTTCTTC. It is translated as CASSLIPVGQGAGEQFF.

The gene calls are TRBV3-1 (or the pseudogene TRBV3-2) and TRBJ2-7, with D possibly TRBD2 on 7 matching bases. This CDR3 region has 15 residues. CDR1 is LGHDT, CDR2 YNNKEL, per germline (reference sequence). With 1 base removed from V and 2 bases from J, the gap between germline ends came to 12 bases. In DNA, the CDR3 is TGTGCCAGCAGCCAAGTGGGAGGGGGAGCCTACGAGCAGTACTTC. This encodes CASSQVGGGAYEQYF.

The rearrangement links TRBV30 to TRBJ2-1, with 12 bases matching TRBD2. The germline CDR1 and CDR2 sequences are GTSNPN and SVGIG (reference sequence). The CDR3 is 17 amino acids. The V segment lost 1 base and the J segment 7 bases; nucleotides outside the gene matches: 11. The CDR3 here is CAWSAPGLAGRQNEQFF. In DNA, the CDR3 is TGTGCCTGGAGTGCCCCGGGACTAGCGGGTAGACAGAATGAGCAGTTCTTC.

V gene TRBV11-2 combines with J gene TRBJ1-1, with 10 bases aligning to TRBD1. Unmatched junction bases numbered 10, after V lost 5 bases and J lost 4 bases. CDR1 is SGHAT, CDR2 FQNNGV, per germline. The CDR3 is made up of 16 amino acids. In DNA form, the CDR3 reads TGTGCCAGCAGCGGCCGGGACAGGGGTATAGGCACTGAAGCTTTCTTT. Protein sequence: CASSGRDRGIGTEAFF.

V is TRBV30 and J is TRBJ1-5; D remains ambiguous. The CDR3 runs 13 residues. From germline, CDR1 is GTSNPN and CDR2 SVGIG (reference sequence). Trimming pared 3 bases from V and 6 bases from J, leaving 12 bases between. As DNA, the CDR3 is TGTGCCTGGAGCCCGGGAGGGAGTCAGCCCCAGCATTTT. This gives the protein CAWSPGGSQPQHF.

V is TRBV25-1 and J is TRBJ2-5, with 7 bases aligning to TRBD1. This CDR3 contains 14 residues. Per germline, CDR1 MGHDK and CDR2 SYGVNS. V was pared by 2 bases and J by 1 base, with 1 base of the junction left unmatched. The CDR3 is CASSERTGQETQYF. The CDR3 nucleotides read TGTGCCAGCAGTGAACGGACAGGCCAAGAGACCCAGTACTTC. The variable domain in full, completed from reference TRBV25-1 and TRBJ2-5, reads EADIYQTPRYLVIGTGKKITLECSQTMGHDKMYWYQQDPGMELHLIHYSYGVNSTEKGDLSSESTVSRIRTEHFPLTLESARPSHTSQYLCASSERTGQETQYFGPGTRLLVL.

The CDR3 loop is CASSLVDMTNTEAFF. The CDR3 DNA follows: TGTGCCAGCAGCTTGGTGGACATGACCAACACTGAAGCTTTCTTT. This chain uses TRBV5-6 with TRBJ1-1, with D possibly being TRBD1 (5 bases). V was pared by 0 bases and J by 2 bases, with 11 bases between. The germline CDR1 and CDR2 sequences are SGHDT and YYEEEE. The CDR3 runs to 15 residues.